This record covers a single TCR beta chain. Through negative isolation, CD4+ and CD8+ T cells were obtained, while TEMRA cells were enriched using FACS. The CDR3 runs 13 residues. The germline V gene encodes CDR1 LNHDA and CDR2 SQIVND (reference sequence). Trimming stripped 8 bases from V and 1 base from J, with 11 bases between. Random hexamers were used to reverse transcribe the RNA input (roughly 0.5 to 1 ug). Coverage of TCR beta CDR3 amplification by immunoSEQ multiplex PCR extended to 54 Vbeta and 13 Jbeta. MiXCR, run by TCRdb on the immunoSEQ multiplex PCR reads, gives a single entry per CDR3 protein. The sample shows 200,000 to 250,000 distinct CDR3 sequences, 93% of them seen only once. The sample is drawn from a study of CD8 T cells in Susac syndrome.

The receptor was derived from a human donor with multiple sclerosis. This chain uses TRBV19 with TRBJ1-2; D perhaps matches TRBD1 (6 bases). Sequencing was done on a sample of CD4+ T cells from PBMCs. Here the CDR3 DNA reads TGTGCCAGTGCGACAGGCGTTAACTATGGCTACACCTTC. Residues: CASATGVNYGYTF.